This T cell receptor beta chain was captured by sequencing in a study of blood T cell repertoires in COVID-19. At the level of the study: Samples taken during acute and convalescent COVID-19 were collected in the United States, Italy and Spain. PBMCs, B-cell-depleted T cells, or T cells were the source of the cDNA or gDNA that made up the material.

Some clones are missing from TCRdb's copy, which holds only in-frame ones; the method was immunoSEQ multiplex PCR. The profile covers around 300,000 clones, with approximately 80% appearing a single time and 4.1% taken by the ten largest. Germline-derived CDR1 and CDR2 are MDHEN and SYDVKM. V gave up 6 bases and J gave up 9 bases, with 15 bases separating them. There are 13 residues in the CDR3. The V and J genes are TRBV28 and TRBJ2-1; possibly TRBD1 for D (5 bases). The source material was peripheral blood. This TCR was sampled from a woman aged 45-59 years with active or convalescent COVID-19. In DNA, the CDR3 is TGTGCCAGCAGCCTCCCAGGGCCGGGTGAGCAGTTCTTC. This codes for CASSLPGPGEQFF.